This T cell receptor (beta chain) was captured in a study of control samples from healthy donors and cancer patients. Unmatched junction bases numbered 6, after V lost 4 bases and J lost 3 bases. The CDR3 has 15 amino acids. Germline values: CDR1 LGHNA, CDR2 YNFKEQ. The method was immunoSEQ multiplex PCR; TCRdb's version includes in-frame clones alone and lacks a portion of them. The sample records 100,000 to 150,000 clones, roughly 90% being singletons. V usage is TRBV4-2 and J usage is TRBJ1-5, with 7 positions matching TRBD1. The receptor was isolated from a man aged 50 or older with head and neck cancer. The sample was PBMCs. In DNA, the CDR3 is TGTGCCAGCAGCCGGAGGACAGGTAACAATCAGCCCCAGCATTTT. This codes for CASSRRTGNNQPQHF.